This TCR beta chain appears in the sequencing data of a study of OX40 agonist ivuxolimab in advanced cancers. Notes on the study in general: The study found that CD8+ T cells averaged more expanded clones than CD4+.

CDR3 length: 13 residues. Trimming removed 4 bases from V and 6 bases from J; junction bases left unmatched: 9. Germline V gives CDR1 SQVTM, CDR2 ANQGSEA. Data came from immunoSEQ multiplex PCR; TCRdb stores just in-frame clones and leaves some out. The sample includes roughly 61,000 clones, 82% of them seen just once. This clone was seen a single time. Its antigen is not identified. The origin of this receptor is an adult with an advanced solid tumor such as melanoma, head and neck, liver or kidney cancer. The specimen comprised CD4+ or CD8+ T cells sorted from blood, sampled in a trial of the OX40 agonist ivuxolimab. The chain is built from TRBV29-1 and TRBJ2-7; the match to TRBD2 covers 7 bases. CDR3 DNA sequence: TGCAGCGTTGGGGAGGGGCCCGGGTCCGAGCAGTACTTC. Protein product: CSVGEGPGSEQYF.